These 17 T cell receptor beta chains share one sample of origin, sequenced in a study of cytomegalovirus exposure and HLA in healthy donors. The PCR ran on 60 Vbeta and 13 Jbeta primers. Sequencing was performed with immunoSEQ multiplex PCR; in TCRdb, only in-frame clones are kept and a portion is missing. This sample contains approximately 77,000 clones. Sequencing used PBMCs. All receptors derive from a man aged 25-45 years in good health and CMV-seronegative.

The chain couples TRBV29-1 to TRBJ2-7; 7 bases are shared with TRBD1. The CDR3 spans 12 residues. CDR1 and CDR2 (germline): SQVTM, ANQGSEA. CDR3 DNA: TGCAACGCTAGACAGGGTCCCTACGAGCAGTACTTC. It yields the protein CNARQGPYEQYF.

This chain joins TRBV5-1 and TRBJ2-7, with D perhaps matching TRBD1 (6 bases). Trimming removed 3 bases at V and 0 bases at J, with 13 bases between. CDR1 and CDR2 from the germline V gene are SGHRS and YFSETQ. The CDR3 is 15 amino acids. The CDR3 sequence: CASSSTGLRSYEQYF. The CDR3 DNA follows: TGCGCCAGCAGCTCTACAGGGCTTCGCTCCTACGAGCAGTACTTC.

J is TRBJ1-1 and V is TRBV7-8; D unresolved. V dropped 10 bases and J dropped 2 bases, with 17 bases sitting between them. CDR1 is SGHVS and CDR2 is FQNEAQ in the germline V gene. This CDR3 spans 14 amino acids. The CDR3 region is CAIKTLNGNTEAFF. In DNA form, the CDR3 reads TGTGCCATCAAAACCCTTAATGGCAACACTGAAGCTTTCTTT.

This rearrangement joins TRBV25-1 to TRBJ2-7; 12 positions agree with TRBD2. This CDR3 contains 16 residues. Germline CDR1 reads MGHDK; CDR2 reads SYGVNS. The V gene end was trimmed by 6 bases and the J gene end by 2 bases; junction bases not matched to a gene: 8. CDR3 in amino acids: CASSLILAGGTYEQYF. CDR3 DNA: TGTGCCAGCAGCTTAATACTAGCGGGGGGTACCTACGAGCAGTACTTC.

The V gene is TRBV6-1, the J gene TRBJ2-7; D not resolved. V lost 6 bases and J 5 bases, leaving 11 bases between the germline ends. The CDR3 extends over 12 amino acids. Germline-derived CDR1 and CDR2 are MNHNS and SASEGT. The CDR3 sequence: CASRYPTDEQYF. CDR3 DNA: TGTGCCAGCAGGTACCCAACGGACGAGCAGTACTTC.

This chain connects TRBV5-1 to TRBJ1-4; weak D call: TRBD1 (5 bases). With 7 bases removed from V and 4 bases from J, the gap between germline ends came to 14 bases. Germline assignment: CDR1 SGHRS and CDR2 YFSETQ. The CDR3 is 14 amino acids. The CDR3 DNA reads TGCGCCAGCGGTCCAGGGTTCCGTAATGAAAAACTGTTTTTT. Translation gives CASGPGFRNEKLFF.

The chain combines TRBV5-1 with TRBJ1-2; a possible D gene is TRBD1 (6 bases). Per germline, CDR1 SGHRS and CDR2 YFSETQ. The CDR3 is made up of 13 amino acids. The V end lost 4 bases, the J end lost 4 bases, and 11 bases lay between the germline ends. The CDR3 region is CASSLGTSYGYTF. The DNA for the CDR3 is TGCGCCAGCAGCCTCGGGACATCCTATGGCTACACCTTC.

J is TRBJ1-2 and V is TRBV5-6; weak D call: TRBD1 (6 bases). V was cut by 4 bases and J by 2 bases, with 9 bases left in between. Per germline, CDR1 SGHDT and CDR2 YYEEEE. The CDR3 loop spans 13 amino acids. CDR3 sequence (DNA): TGTGCCAGCAGCGTGGACAGAAACTATGGCTACACCTTC. Translation: CASSVDRNYGYTF. The full variable domain, rest sourced from reference TRBV5-6 and TRBJ1-2, is DAGVTQSPTHLIKTRGQQVTLRCSPKSGHDTVSWYQQALGQGPQFIFQYYEEEERQRGNFPDRFSGHQFPNYSSELNVNALLLGDSALYLCASSVDRNYGYTFGSGTRLTVV.

The chain uses TRBV5-1 and TRBJ2-7; possible D gene TRBD1, 5 bases. V lost 2 bases and J lost 1, with 10 bases in between. CDR1 is SGHRS, CDR2 YFSETQ, per germline. This CDR3 contains 14 residues. The CDR3 here is CASSLTGSSYEQYF. CDR3 in DNA: TGCGCCAGCAGCTTAACAGGATCTTCCTACGAGCAGTACTTC.

The rearrangement uses TRBV4-3 and TRBJ1-4; D unresolved. This CDR3 has 17 residues. In germline, CDR1 is LGHNA, CDR2 YSLEER. Trimming took 0 bases from V and 4 from J, leaving 15 bases between them. CDR3 amino acids: CASSQEPPLLGNEKLFF. DNA for the CDR3: TGCGCCAGCAGCCAAGAGCCTCCACTACTGGGTAATGAAAAACTGTTTTTT.

CDR3 in amino acids: CASSPLSGGDEKLFF. CDR3 in DNA: TGTGCCAGCAGCCCCTTGTCAGGGGGAGATGAAAAACTGTTTTTT. This rearrangement joins TRBV4-2 to TRBJ1-4, with 7 bases that match TRBD1. Trimming removed 4 bases from V and 6 bases from J; junction bases left unmatched: 8. In germline, CDR1 is LGHNA, CDR2 YNFKEQ. This CDR3 spans 15 amino acids.

This chain joins TRBV29-1 and TRBJ1-1; 8 bases are a match to TRBD1. The CDR3 extends over 13 amino acids. Germline V gives CDR1 SQVTM, CDR2 ANQGSEA. V lost 7 bases and J lost 5; bases outside the gene matches: 9. The CDR3 spells CSAATGVWTEAFF. The CDR3 region has the DNA TGCAGCGCTGCGACAGGGGTATGGACTGAAGCTTTCTTT.

J is TRBJ1-4 and V is TRBV4-3, with D perhaps matching TRBD1 (5 bases). V shed 6 bases and J shed 8 bases, with 16 bases lying between them. Germline assignment: CDR1 LGHNA and CDR2 YSLEER. The CDR3 sequence is 14 residues long. CDR3 coding DNA: TGCGCCAGCAGTGTTACAGGAGTCCGCGAAAAACTGTTTTTT. Translated: CASSVTGVREKLFF.

The chain joins TRBV4-2 to TRBJ1-1, with a tentative D call TRBD1 (5 bases). CDR1 LGHNA and CDR2 YNFKEQ come from the germline V gene. CDR3 length equals 15 residues. V was trimmed by 0 bases and J by 5 bases, leaving 13 bases between them. The CDR3, as DNA: TGTGCCAGCAGCCAAGATTCCAGGGCGGATACTGAAGCTTTCTTT. Translation: CASSQDSRADTEAFF.

The rearrangement joins TRBV9 to TRBJ1-1, with 9 bases identical to TRBD1. Germline V gene sequence: CDR1 SGDLS, CDR2 YYNGEE. This CDR3 has 14 residues. V trimming: 3 bases; J trimming: 4 bases; junction bases outside the gene matches: 4. CDR3 sequence reads: CASSARDRATEAFF. The CDR3 DNA is TGTGCCAGCAGCGCCCGGGACAGGGCCACTGAAGCTTTCTTT.

The chain uses TRBV19 and TRBJ1-4; 9 nucleotides agree with TRBD1. The CDR3 length is 14 residues. Germline V gene data show CDR1 as LNHDA and CDR2 as SQIVND (reference sequence). Trimming took 5 bases from V and 7 from J; bases not matched to a gene: 5. CDR3 in DNA: TGTGCCAGTAGTGGGACAGGGATGAGTGAAAAACTGTTTTTT. Translation: CASSGTGMSEKLFF.

This chain joins TRBV27 and TRBJ1-1; 9 bases map to TRBD1. J was trimmed by 1 base and V by 2 bases; bases with no gene match: 8. Germline V gives CDR1 MNHEY, CDR2 SMNVEV (reference sequence). This CDR3 contains 17 residues. The CDR3 nucleotides read TGTGCCAGCAGTTTAACCTGGACAGGGGTCAGGAACACTGAAGCTTTCTTT. Encoded protein: CASSLTWTGVRNTEAFF.